These 7 T cell receptor beta chains were all obtained from the same sample, sequenced in a study of blood T cell repertoires in COVID-19 (dated by TCRdb to 2020 to 2021). The method was the immunoSEQ multiplex PCR assay. The source is immuneACCESS, and TCRdb retained only in-frame sequences with V and J called. Part of the clones is not carried over; for the studies checked, unresolved V genes explain less than half of this, and the remainder is unexplained. In all, the sample holds a few hundred thousand clones, and around 86% of those were seen once. The leading ten clones occupy roughly 2% of the sample. The sequenced material came from peripheral blood. These receptors were obtained from a man aged 25-45 years who had recovered from COVID-19.

As concerns this clone: The same CDR3 is also encoded by other DNA sequences in this sample. This chain joins TRBV7-3 and TRBJ1-1; TRBD1 might be the D (5 bases). In germline, CDR1 is SGHTA, CDR2 FQGTGA. V gave up 4 bases and J gave up 2 bases, with 8 bases separating them. This CDR3 spans 13 amino acids. CDR3 region: CASSSQGNTEAFF. In nucleotides, the CDR3 is TGTGCCAGCAGCTCCCAGGGCAACACTGAAGCTTTCTTT.

This clone was observed many times. The chain joins TRBV5-4 to TRBJ2-3; D is uncertain. Trimming left V 5 bases short and J 4 bases short, with 11 bases between. The CDR3 runs to 13 residues. Per the germline V gene, CDR1 is SGHNT and CDR2 is YYREEE (reference sequence). The CDR3 DNA reads TGTGCCAGCAGATTTTTAGGAGCAGATACGCAGTATTTT. Amino acids: CASRFLGADTQYF.

The V and J genes are TRBV3-1 (or the pseudogene TRBV3-2) and TRBJ2-3; TRBD2 matches at 7 bases. Germline CDR1 LGHDT, CDR2 YNNKEL (reference sequence). V lost 6 bases, J lost 0 bases, and 3 bases stayed unmatched. The CDR3 has 14 amino acids. The CDR3 region has the DNA TGTGCCAGCAGTCAGACTAGCAGCACAGATACGCAGTATTTT. Amino acids: CASSQTSSTDTQYF.

V is TRBV28 and J is TRBJ1-5; maybe TRBD1 (5 bases). Between the trimmed V and J ends, which lost 3 bases and 11 bases, there was a span of 23 bases. The germline gives CDR1 MDHEN, CDR2 SYDVKM. The CDR3 is 16 amino acids. This CDR3 reads CASSFPGGNGGRSQHF. The CDR3 DNA is TGTGCCAGCAGTTTCCCGGGGGGGAACGGCGGTCGGTCCCAGCATTTT.

The gene calls are TRBV9 and TRBJ1-2; tentative D call: TRBD1 (5 bases). This CDR3 comprises 12 residues. Germline CDR1 is SGDLS and CDR2 is YYNGEE. The V end was cut by 4 bases, the J end by 10 bases, with 14 bases between. The CDR3 DNA reads as TGTGCCAGCAGCCTTTGGGCGGGGACCTACACCTTC. Translating gives CASSLWAGTYTF.

This chain joins TRBV3-1 (or the pseudogene TRBV3-2) and TRBJ2-3; D is perhaps TRBD2 (5 bases). The germline V gene has CDR1 LGHDT and CDR2 YNNKEL (reference sequence). The CDR3 is 13 amino acids. V shed 1 base and J shed 5 bases, with 7 bases lying between them. The CDR3 sequence: CASSQARVDTQYF. CDR3 in DNA: TGTGCCAGCAGCCAAGCGAGGGTAGATACGCAGTATTTT.

Comments on this clone: The junction and the germline gene differ at one end; a read error may be behind it. The V call is TRBV2, the J call TRBJ1-2; 11 nucleotides agree with TRBD1. The CDR3 spans 16 residues. Per the germline V gene, CDR1 is SNHLY and CDR2 is FYNNEI. CDR3 loop: CASSEERGQGDSGYTF. CDR3 nucleotides: TGTGCCAGCAGCGAAGAGAGGGGACAGGGGGACTCTGGCTACACCTTC.